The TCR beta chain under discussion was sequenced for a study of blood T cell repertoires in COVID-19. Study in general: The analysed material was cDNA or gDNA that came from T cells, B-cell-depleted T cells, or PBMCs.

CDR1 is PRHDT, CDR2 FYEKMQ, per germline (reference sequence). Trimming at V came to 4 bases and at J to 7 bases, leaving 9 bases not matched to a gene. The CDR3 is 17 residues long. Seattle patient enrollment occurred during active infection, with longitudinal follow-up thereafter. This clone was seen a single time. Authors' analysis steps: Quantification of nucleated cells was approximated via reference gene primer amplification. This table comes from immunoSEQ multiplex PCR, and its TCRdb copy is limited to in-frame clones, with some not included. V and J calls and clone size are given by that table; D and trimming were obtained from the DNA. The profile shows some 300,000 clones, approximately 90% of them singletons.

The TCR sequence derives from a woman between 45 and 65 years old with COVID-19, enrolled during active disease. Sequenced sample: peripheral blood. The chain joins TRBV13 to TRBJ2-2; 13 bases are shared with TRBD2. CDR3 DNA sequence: TGTGCCAGCAGCTCCCGGGGACTAGCGGGAAGGTACGGGGAGCTGTTTTTT. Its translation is CASSSRGLAGRYGELFF.